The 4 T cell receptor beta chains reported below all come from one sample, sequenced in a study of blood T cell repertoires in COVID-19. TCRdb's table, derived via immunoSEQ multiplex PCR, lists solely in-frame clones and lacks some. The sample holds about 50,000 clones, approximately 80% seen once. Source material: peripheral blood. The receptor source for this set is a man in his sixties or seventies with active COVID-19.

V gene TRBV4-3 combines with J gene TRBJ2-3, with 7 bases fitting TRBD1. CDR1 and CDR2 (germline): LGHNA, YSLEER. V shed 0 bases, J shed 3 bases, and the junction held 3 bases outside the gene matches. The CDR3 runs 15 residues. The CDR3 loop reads CASSQDRGMTDTQYF. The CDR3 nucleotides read TGCGCCAGCAGCCAAGACAGGGGGATGACAGATACGCAGTATTTT.

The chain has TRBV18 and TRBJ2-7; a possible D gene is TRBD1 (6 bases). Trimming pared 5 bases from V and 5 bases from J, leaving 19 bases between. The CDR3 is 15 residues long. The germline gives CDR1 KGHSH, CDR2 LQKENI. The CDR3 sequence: CASSSRDTSTHEQYF. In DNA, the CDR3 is TGTGCCAGCTCAAGCCGGGACACCTCTACCCACGAGCAGTACTTC.

CDR3 in amino acids: CASSQGGTGTEKLFF. The CDR3 DNA is TGTGCCAGCAGCCAAGGCGGGACAGGGACTGAAAAACTGTTTTTT. J is TRBJ1-4 and V is TRBV4-2; 9 bases line up with TRBD1. Looked up from germline, CDR1 is LGHNA and CDR2 is YNFKEQ. This CDR3 is 15 amino acids long. The junction had 4 bases not matched to a gene; V was cut back by 1 base and J by 7 bases.

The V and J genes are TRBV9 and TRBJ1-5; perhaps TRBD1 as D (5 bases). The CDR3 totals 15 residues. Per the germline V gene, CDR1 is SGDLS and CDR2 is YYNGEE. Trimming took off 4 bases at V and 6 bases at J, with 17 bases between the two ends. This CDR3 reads CASSIGSGESQPQHF. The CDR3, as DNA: TGTGCCAGCAGCATAGGATCGGGGGAGAGTCAGCCCCAGCATTTT.